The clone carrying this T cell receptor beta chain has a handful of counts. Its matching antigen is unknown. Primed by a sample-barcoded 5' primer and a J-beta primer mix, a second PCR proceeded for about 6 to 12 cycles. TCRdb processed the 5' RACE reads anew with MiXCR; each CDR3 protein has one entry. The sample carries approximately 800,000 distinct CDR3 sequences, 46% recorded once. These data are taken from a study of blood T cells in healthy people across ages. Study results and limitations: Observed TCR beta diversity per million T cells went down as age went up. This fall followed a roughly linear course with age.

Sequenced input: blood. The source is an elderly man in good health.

This CDR3 is CASSQGSGGSYNEQFF. The CDR3 DNA reads TGTGCCAGCAGCCAAGGGAGTGGGGGGTCCTACAATGAGCAGTTCTTC. This chain connects TRBV4-2 to TRBJ2-1, with D tentatively TRBD2 (6 bases). The CDR3 is made up of 16 amino acids. Trimming pared 1 base from V and 1 base from J, leaving 11 bases between. Germline CDR1 reads LGHNA; CDR2 reads YNFKEQ.